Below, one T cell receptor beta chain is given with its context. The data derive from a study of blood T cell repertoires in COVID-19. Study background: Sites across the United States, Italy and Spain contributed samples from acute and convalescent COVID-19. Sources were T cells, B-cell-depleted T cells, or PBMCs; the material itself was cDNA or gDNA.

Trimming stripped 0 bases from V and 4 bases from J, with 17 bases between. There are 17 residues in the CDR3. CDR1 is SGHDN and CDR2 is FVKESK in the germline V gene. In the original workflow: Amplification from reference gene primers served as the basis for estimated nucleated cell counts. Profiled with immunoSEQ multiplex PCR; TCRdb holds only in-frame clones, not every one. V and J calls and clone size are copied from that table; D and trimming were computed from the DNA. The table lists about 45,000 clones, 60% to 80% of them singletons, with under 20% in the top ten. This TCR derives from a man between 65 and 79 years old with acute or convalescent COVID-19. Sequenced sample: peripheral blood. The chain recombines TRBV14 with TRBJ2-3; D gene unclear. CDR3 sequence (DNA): TGTGCCAGCAGCCAAGATACCCTCCGCGTTCATTCAGATACGCAGTATTTT. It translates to CASSQDTLRVHSDTQYF.